This TCR beta chain was found in a study of T-cell reconstitution after alpha-beta-depleted transplantation in children. Study results and limitations: T-cell counts and diversity were attributed mostly to newly produced T cells one year after transplant. About two months after transplant, alpha-beta T cells reportedly came from several hundred expanded graft clones. Surviving thymic progenitors and recipient T cells were the source of high TCRbeta diversity at day 60 in some patients.

This CDR3 spans 15 amino acids. The V gene's germline CDR1 is MNHEY and CDR2 SVGAGI. The V and J ends lost 2 bases and 0 bases respectively, with 10 bases between them. Preparation of the TCRbeta library used unique molecular identifiers. MiXCR, run by TCRdb on the PCR reads, gives a single entry per CDR3 protein. This table has fewer than 400,000 distinct CDR3 sequences, approximately 23% appearing once. With regard to this clonotype: The target antigen is unknown.

The TCR comes from a male patient aged 5 to 17 who had a stem cell transplant for acute lymphoblastic leukemia, so the T cells may come from the graft donor. This chain links TRBV6-5 with TRBJ1-1, with D uncertain. Specimen: PBMCs, mostly from graft donor cells, collected 180 days after TCRalphabeta/CD19-depleted stem cell transplant. The CDR3 DNA reads TGTGCCAGCAGTTACCTTCCCAGCATGAACACTGAAGCTTTCTTT. It is translated as CASSYLPSMNTEAFF.